This T cell receptor (beta chain) is drawn from a study of chemoradiotherapy in HPV16-positive cancers. Overall study: Two HPV16-positive patients' cells yielded candidate HPV-specific clones and common motifs.

General study points: In HPV16-positive patients, HPV-responsive T-cell expansion tracked better recurrence-free survival. Only two HPV16-positive patients supplied the functional HPV-specificity definition. During treatment, candidate HPV-specific clones and E7-related motifs expanded in tumor.

This clone showed up just once. The antigen remains undetermined. This table comes from immunoSEQ multiplex PCR, and its TCRdb copy is limited to in-frame clones, with some not included. The repertoire consists of approximately 12,000 clones, with 75% to 80% occurring once and the leading ten covering around 0.94%. Per germline, CDR1 SEHNR and CDR2 FQNEAQ (reference sequence). Trimming took 5 bases from V and 4 from J, leaving 15 bases between them. The CDR3 contains 14 residues. This clonotype originated in a human donor with HPV-associated anogenital cancer. Sampling was performed from a patient who underwent chemoradiotherapy. This chain uses TRBV7-9 with TRBJ2-7; TRBD1 might be the D (5 bases). CDR3 sequence (DNA): TGTGCCAGCAGCGCCCCAGGGCAGTCTTACGAGCAGTACTTC. Translated, it gives CASSAPGQSYEQYF.